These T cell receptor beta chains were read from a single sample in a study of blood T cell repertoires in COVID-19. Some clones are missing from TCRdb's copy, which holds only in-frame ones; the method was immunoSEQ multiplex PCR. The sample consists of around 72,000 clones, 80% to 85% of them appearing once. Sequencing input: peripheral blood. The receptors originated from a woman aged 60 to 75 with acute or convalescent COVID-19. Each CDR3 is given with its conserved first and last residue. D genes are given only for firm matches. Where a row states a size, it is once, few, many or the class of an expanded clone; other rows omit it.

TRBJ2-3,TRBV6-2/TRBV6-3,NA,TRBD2,TGTGCCAGCAGTTACTTACTAGCGGGGGACCCCACAGATACGCAGTATTTT,CASSYLLAGDPTDTQYF
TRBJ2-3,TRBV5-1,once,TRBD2,TGCGCCAGCAGCTTGGATCTTAGCGGGGGCACAGATACGCAGTATTTT,CASSLDLSGGTDTQYF
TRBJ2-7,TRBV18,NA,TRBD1,TGTGCCAGCTCGAGGGACAGGGACCTTTACGAGCAGTACTTC,CASSRDRDLYEQYF
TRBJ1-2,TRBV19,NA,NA,TGTGCCACCACGGGGGGGGGTCAAGACTACACCTTC,CATTGGGQDYTF
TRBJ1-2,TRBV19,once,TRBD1,TGTGCCAGTAGTCCGCTGCCGGGACAGGGGGCGTCGGGCTACACCTTC,CASSPLPGQGASGYTF
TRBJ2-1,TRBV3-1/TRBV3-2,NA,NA,TGTGCCAGCAGCCAAGGCGAGAGCTCCTACAATGAGCAGTTCTTC,CASSQGESSYNEQFF
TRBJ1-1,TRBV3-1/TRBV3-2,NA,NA,TGTGCCAGCAGCCCCAGGGGTAACGCTGAAGCTTTCTTT,CASSPRGNAEAFF
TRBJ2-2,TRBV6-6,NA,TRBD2,TGTGCCAGCAGGCCGGGGGGGGCGCGAGGCGGGGAGCTGTTTTTT,CASRPGGARGGELFF
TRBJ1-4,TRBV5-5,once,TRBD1,TGTGCCAGCAGCACCGGACAGGGATTTGAAAAACTGTTTTTT,CASSTGQGFEKLFF
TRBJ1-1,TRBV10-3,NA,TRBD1,TGTGCCATCACTTCGGGACAGACGAACACTGAAGCTTTCTTT,CAITSGQTNTEAFF
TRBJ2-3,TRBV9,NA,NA,TGTGCCAGCAGCGAACAGACTAGTCCCACAGATACGCAGTATTTT,CASSEQTSPTDTQYF
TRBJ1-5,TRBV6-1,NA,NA,TGTGCCAGCAGTGAAAATTTCGGGTTTAGCAATCAGCCCCAGCATTTT,CASSENFGFSNQPQHF
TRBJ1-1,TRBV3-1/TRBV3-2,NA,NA,TGTGCCAGCAGCCAAGATAGCAGCACTGAAGCTTTCTTT,CASSQDSSTEAFF